This section outlines one T cell receptor (beta chain) sequence together with its context. There is no known antigen for this receptor. Per-base qualities were not stored, and no clone one base away is much larger. The sample comes from a study of immune characterization of retroperitoneal liposarcoma (dated by TCRdb to about 2019). Libraries were made using PCR. Instrument on record: NextSeq 500. In-frame beta chains were kept once TCRdb had trimmed the public reads at Q25 with fastp and called clones with MiXCR. Entries that share a CDR3 protein sequence are merged under the most common genes and DNA. The sample table lists about 10,000 distinct CDR3 sequences, roughly a third of them with a count of one. The ten largest clones capture roughly 25% of the sample. For CDR1 and CDR2, the germline V gene (reference sequence) lists DFQATT and SNEGSKA. The CDR3 covers 13 residues, taking in both the cysteine and the phenylalanine. Here the CDR3 DNA is all that survives: 39 bases in frame from base 1. At the junction V is shortened by 6 bases and J by 3 bases, with 14 bases in between.

The chain employs TRBV20-1 and TRBJ1-2; too little of a D gene remains to name it. Sequencing used tumor tissue. The source is a male donor with retroperitoneal liposarcoma. CDR3 reads: CSAQDRGHYGYTF. The DNA reads as follows: TGCAGTGCGCAGGATCGAGGGCACTATGGCTACACCTTC.